This entry describes one TCR beta chain. Which antigen it targets is not known. No much larger clone is present one base from it, and per-base qualities are unavailable. This sample stems from a study of control samples from healthy donors and cancer patients (dated by TCRdb to 2019 to 2021). Libraries were prepared through the immunoSEQ multiplex PCR assay. TCRdb holds this immuneACCESS table with in-frame rearrangements only. Some clones are missing; in checked studies, unresolved V genes explain under half, and the rest has no known cause. This sample is represented by about 140,000 clones; roughly nine tenths of them were singletons. The ten largest clones take up approximately 7.2% of the sample. Ends trimmed: V by 2 bases, J by 6 bases; bases unmatched to a gene: 11. From cysteine to phenylalanine, the CDR3 is 16 amino acids long. Kept here is only the CDR3 DNA, which spans 48 bases and is read in frame from base 1. Taken from the germline V gene, the CDR1 and CDR2 loops are MNHNS and SASEGT.

This TCR was recovered from a man aged 18 to 29 in good health. This chain joins TRBV6-1 to TRBJ2-7; 9 central bases correspond to TRBD2. Material for sequencing was blood. The DNA reads as follows: TGTGCCAGCAGTGAACATCGCGGGGGGGCCGTCCCCGAGCAGTACTTC. This encodes CASSEHRGGAVPEQYF.